This TCR beta chain is drawn from a study of T cells after yellow fever vaccination. They built TCR cDNA with 5'RACE template switching, a step that put in a universal primer site and UMIs. One entry per CDR3 protein results from TCRdb running MiXCR on the 5' RACE reads. The table includes approximately 150,000 distinct CDR3 sequences, 5.5% to 7.5% detected once. The V end was cut by 4 bases, the J end by 5 bases, with 3 bases between. Germline CDR1 reads KGHSH; CDR2 reads LQKENI. The CDR3 has 10 residues. This clonotype appeared many times. This TCR was recovered from a man aged 18 to 35 who received the YFV17D yellow fever vaccine. This chain joins TRBV18 and TRBJ2-7; D unclear. The sample consisted of CD4+ T cells sorted from PBMCs, taken on the day of the first yellow fever vaccination. In nucleotides, the CDR3 is TGTGCCAGCTCACGCAACGAGCAGTACTTC. It specifies CASSRNEQYF.